The clone carrying this TCR beta chain was picked up a small number of times. As yet, its antigen is unknown. The data derive from a study of CD8 T cell repertoires and HIV-1 epitope variants. Study background: Twenty-five autologous and known Gag and Nef epitope variant peptides each stimulated T cells separately. Control wells had CMV/EBV/flu peptides, negative Ebola AY9, or no peptide. The baseline condition was 1M T cells left uncultured.

Profiling relied on immunoSEQ multiplex PCR, and the TCRdb table lists in-frame clones only, not all of them. The table lists around 1,700 clones, 69% of them singletons, with around two fifths in the top ten. The CDR3 covers 14 residues. Deletions cut 4 bases from V and 2 bases from J, with 12 bases between. CDR1 is ENHRY, CDR2 SYGVKD, per germline. The clonotype originates from a male donor with HIV. The chain combines TRBV10-3 with TRBJ2-7; D is possibly TRBD2 (5 bases). Input material: cultured CD8+ T cells derived from PBMCs. Here the CDR3 reads CAISGVGNTYEQYF. The CDR3 DNA is TGTGCCATCAGTGGGGTCGGGAATACCTACGAGCAGTACTTC.